This TCR beta chain derives from a study of T cells after yellow fever vaccination. TCRdb reprocessed the 5' RACE reads with MiXCR, giving one entry per CDR3 protein. The table lists roughly 330,000 distinct CDR3 sequences, about 4% of them singletons, with roughly a quarter in the top ten. V lost 6 bases and J 4 bases, leaving 12 bases between the germline ends. CDR3 length equals 13 residues. CDR1 is LNHDA and CDR2 is SQIVND in the germline V gene (reference sequence). To note about this clonotype: Its antigen is currently unknown.

General study points: A small share of clonotypes appeared in both CD4 and CD8 compartments. Clones from primary vaccination mostly reappeared after the booster (96% CD4, roughly 87% CD8).

The sample was PBMCs, taken 5 days after the yellow fever booster vaccination. The chain recombines TRBV19 with TRBJ1-2, with D uncertain. The receptor comes from a man younger than 30 who received the YFV17D yellow fever vaccine. The CDR3 nucleotides read TGTGCCAGTAGCCCCGACGGATCCTATGGCTACACCTTC. It yields the protein CASSPDGSYGYTF.